This paragraph reports one TCR beta chain. This beta chain is a stray sequence in a library constructed for alpha chains; its clone size is not meaningful. TCR cDNA molecules were tagged individually, and each one carried a unique molecular identifier. TCRdb analysed the 5' RACE reads with MiXCR anew, one entry per CDR3 protein. This table has about 6,900 distinct CDR3 sequences, 4.5% to 7% appearing once. This record comes from a study of spatial heterogeneity in lung cancer. For the study at large: Alpha-chain sequences were detected in numbers that were consistently lower than beta-chain sequences. There were, on average, more than ten raw-read appearances for each unique TCR and UMI combination.

V dropped 5 bases and J dropped 4 bases, with 12 bases sitting between them. The CDR3 extends over 13 amino acids. Germline V gene sequence: CDR1 SEHNR, CDR2 FQNEAQ (reference sequence). This sample's time point: sample taken at primary tumor resection. Without sorting, whole RNA was sequenced from tumor, nontumor lung or frozen PBMC. The 70 or so donors had untreated early-stage non-small cell lung cancer. This receptor was identified in a female donor with early-stage non-small cell lung cancer. The sample consisted of normal lung tissue next to the tumor, taken at surgery. The chain uses TRBV7-9 and TRBJ2-7; D uncertain. CDR3 coding DNA: TGTGCCAGCAGCCCTAAAGGACCGTACGAGCAGTACTTC. Its protein is CASSPKGPYEQYF.